This record concerns one TCR beta chain sequence. The authors built TCR beta libraries using iRepertoire HTBI primers and Arm-PCR of CDR3 regions. TCRdb used MiXCR to reprocess the multiplex PCR reads, holding one entry per CDR3 protein. This table holds about 310,000 distinct CDR3 sequences, roughly a fifth found once. The record originates from a study of regulatory T cells in long-lasting Graves disease. Stated time point: persistent/refractory GD, antithyroid drugs over 5 years with positive TRAb. The authors made the TCR library using RNA they extracted from PBMCs. This TCR was recovered from a female donor with Graves disease. This material consisted of peripheral blood mononuclear cells (PBMCs), taken when the disease was refractory, from a patient treated with antithyroid drugs.

In DNA, the CDR3 is TGCGCCAGCAGCCAAGATCCGGGGGACACTGAAGCTTTCTTT. Protein product: CASSQDPGDTEAFF. This rearrangement joins TRBV4-3 to TRBJ1-1; TRBD1 is a possible D gene (5 bases). Germline assignment: CDR1 LGHNA and CDR2 YSLEER. CDR3 length: 14 residues. V was cut by 0 bases and J by 3 bases, with 8 bases left in between.